The clone carrying this T cell receptor (beta chain) was seen more than once but under ten times. These data are taken from a study of blood T cells in healthy people across ages. The authors ran a second PCR of about 7 to 12 cycles using a sample-barcoded 5' primer and a J-beta primer mix. Template switching added a 12-random-nucleotide identifier to every cDNA molecule. TCRdb reprocessed the 5' RACE reads via MiXCR and lists one record per CDR3 protein. Here the sample spans 1 million to 1.2 million distinct CDR3 sequences, 30% to 40% being singletons. V was cut by 0 bases and J by 1 base, with 9 bases left in between. The CDR3 is 15 amino acids. The V gene's germline CDR1 is LGHNA and CDR2 YNFKEQ.

The chain joins TRBV4-2 to TRBJ1-1, with D maybe TRBD1 (5 bases). This sequence was found in a man younger than 30 in good health. Sample: blood. DNA of the CDR3: TGTGCCAGCAGCCAAGATAGGGGAACGAACACTGAAGCTTTCTTT. As protein: CASSQDRGTNTEAFF.